Shown below are 20 T cell receptor beta chains from a single sample sequenced in a study of T cell changes during pregnancy in multiple sclerosis. TCRdb's table, derived via immunoSEQ multiplex PCR, lists solely in-frame clones and lacks some. The data show some 89,000 clones, approximately 94% seen once. This material consisted of peripheral blood, taken in the third trimester of pregnancy. The receptor source for this set is a female donor with multiple sclerosis, enrolled in a pregnancy study.

This sequence joins TRBV18 and TRBJ1-6; D is possibly TRBD1 (5 bases). V was trimmed by 10 bases and J by 5 bases, leaving 12 bases between them. The CDR3 length is 13 residues. The V gene's germline CDR1 is KGHSH and CDR2 LQKENI. The CDR3 here is CATTRAHNSPLHF. The CDR3, as DNA: TGTGCCACCACCAGGGCCCATAATTCACCCCTCCACTTT.

The chain couples TRBV2 to TRBJ1-1, with a weak D call TRBD1 (5 bases). Between the trimmed V and J ends, which lost 5 bases and 0 bases, there was a span of 10 bases. This CDR3 comprises 14 residues. The V gene's germline CDR1 is SNHLY and CDR2 FYNNEI. CDR3 region: CASSRGGLNTEAFF. In DNA form, the CDR3 reads TGTGCCAGCAGTCGTGGGGGGTTGAACACTGAAGCTTTCTTT. Looking up the rest from reference TRBV2 and TRBJ1-1 gives the full variable domain: EPEVTQTPSHQVTQMGQEVILRCVPISNHLYFYWYRQILGQKVEFLVSFYNNEISEKSEIFDDQFSVERPDGSNFTLKIRSTKLEDSAMYFCASSRGGLNTEAFFGQGTRLTVV.

The rearrangement joins TRBV5-1 to TRBJ2-1; D unclear. The CDR3 consists of 13 residues. CDR1 and CDR2 from the germline V gene are SGHRS and YFSETQ. Trimming stripped 6 bases from V and 2 bases from J, with 9 bases between. CDR3 coding DNA: TGCGCCAGCACTTTCCTTCCCTACAATGAGCAGTTCTTC. Translating it yields CASTFLPYNEQFF.

The chain uses TRBV4-2 and TRBJ1-5; no definite D call. CDR3 length equals 16 residues. Germline assignment: CDR1 LGHNA and CDR2 YNFKEQ. Trimming stripped 0 bases from V and 0 bases from J, with 9 bases between. The CDR3 spells CASSQDPADSNQPQHF. CDR3 DNA: TGTGCCAGCAGCCAAGATCCGGCGGATAGCAATCAGCCCCAGCATTTT.

The rearrangement links TRBV5-6 to TRBJ1-2; no reliable D call. Germline V CDR1 and CDR2: SGHDT, YYEEEE. The CDR3 extends over 13 amino acids. With 0 bases removed from V and 8 bases from J, the gap between germline ends came to 11 bases. The CDR3 protein is CASSLEGRRGYTF. The DNA for the CDR3 is TGTGCCAGCAGCTTGGAAGGGAGGCGAGGCTACACCTTC.

The rearrangement uses TRBV27 and TRBJ1-2; unclear D gene. The germline gives CDR1 MNHEY, CDR2 SMNVEV (reference sequence). CDR3 size: 16 residues. V lost 5 bases to trimming and J lost 4 bases, with 20 bases between them. CDR3 nucleotide sequence: TGTGCCAGCAGTCCCCTAAAGGAGGAGTACCCCTATGGCTACACCTTC. This sequence encodes CASSPLKEEYPYGYTF.

The chain is built from TRBV19 and TRBJ2-7; D possibly corresponds to TRBD2 (6 bases). V lost 1 base and J 3 bases, leaving 7 bases between the germline ends. Germline values: CDR1 LNHDA, CDR2 SQIVND (reference sequence). This CDR3 has 13 residues. The CDR3 DNA reads TGTGCCAGTAGTATAGCGGAGGGCTACGAGCAGTACTTC. Encoded protein: CASSIAEGYEQYF.

The J gene is TRBJ1-2, the V gene TRBV25-1; perhaps TRBD1 as D (5 bases). Germline CDR1 is MGHDK and CDR2 is SYGVNS. Trimming took 6 bases from V and 8 from J, leaving 16 bases between them. The CDR3 is 13 amino acids. CDR3 in DNA: TGTGCCAGCAGCGGTCGGGGGGGAAGAGGCTACACCTTC. Protein product: CASSGRGGRGYTF.

The sample holds one count of this clone. The chain combines TRBV19 with TRBJ1-4; D ambiguous. The CDR3 has 14 residues. The V end lost 6 bases, the J end lost 0 bases, and 8 bases lay between the germline ends. The V gene's germline CDR1 is LNHDA and CDR2 SQIVND (reference sequence). The CDR3 coding sequence is TGTGCCAGTAGCCGCCGGGCAACTAATGAAAAACTGTTTTTT. It translates to CASSRRATNEKLFF. The complete variable domain, with remaining parts taken from reference TRBV19 and TRBJ1-4, reads DGGITQSPKYLFRKEGQNVTLSCEQNLNHDAMYWYRQDPGQGLRLIYYSQIVNDFQKGDIAEGYSVSREKKESFPLTVTSAQKNPTAFYLCASSRRATNEKLFFGSGTQLSVL.

The V gene is TRBV19, the J gene TRBJ2-1; tentatively, D is TRBD1 (5 bases). CDR1 is LNHDA, CDR2 SQIVND, per germline (reference sequence). This CDR3 is built from 12 residues. Trimming took 6 bases from V and 4 from J, leaving 7 bases between them. The CDR3 bases are TGTGCCAGTAGCTCAGGGTACAATGAGCAGTTCTTC. It specifies CASSSGYNEQFF.

The chain uses TRBV6-1 and TRBJ1-6; no clear D gene. V lost 3 bases and J lost 12, with 21 bases in between. CDR3 length: 16 residues. The germline V gene encodes CDR1 MNHNS and CDR2 SASEGT. Here the CDR3 reads CASSEPHGLLRGPLHF. DNA of the CDR3: TGTGCCAGCAGTGAGCCACACGGTCTCCTGCGGGGACCCCTCCACTTT.

This clone occurred once. This rearrangement joins TRBV19 to TRBJ1-6; 8 positions agree with TRBD1. The junction had 3 bases not matched to a gene; V was cut back by 6 bases and J by 5 bases. Germline CDR1 is LNHDA and CDR2 is SQIVND (reference sequence). The CDR3 contains 14 residues. The CDR3 DNA reads as TGTGCCAGTAGGGCGGGACAGGATAATTCACCCCTCCACTTT. This sequence encodes CASRAGQDNSPLHF.

The chain is built from TRBV29-1 and TRBJ2-1, with 15 bases identical to TRBD2. The J segment lost 3 bases and the V segment lost 6 bases, leaving 0 bases of the junction unmatched. CDR3 length: 14 residues. The V gene's germline CDR1 is SQVTM and CDR2 ANQGSEA. CDR3 protein: CSVGLAGGYNEQFF. CDR3 in DNA: TGCAGCGTGGGACTAGCGGGGGGCTACAATGAGCAGTTCTTC.

The chain links TRBV6-5 to TRBJ2-7; D is perhaps TRBD1 (6 bases). The CDR3 sequence is 13 residues long. Germline V gives CDR1 MNHEY, CDR2 SVGAGI. V lost 5 bases, J lost 3 bases, and 11 bases lay in between. CDR3 bases: TGTGCCAGCAGTCTGACAGGACACTACGAGCAGTACTTC. It yields the protein CASSLTGHYEQYF.

The gene calls are TRBV9 and TRBJ2-7; D perhaps matches TRBD1 (5 bases). Trimming shortened V by 0 bases and J by 6 bases, and 10 bases separated the two germline ends. CDR3 size: 13 residues. Germline CDR1 is SGDLS and CDR2 is YYNGEE. The CDR3 nucleotides read TGTGCCAGCAGCGTAGGGGGAAGGGGCGAGCAGTACTTC. It translates to CASSVGGRGEQYF.

The chain couples TRBV19 to TRBJ2-2, with D perhaps matching TRBD2 (6 bases). V was shortened by 2 bases and J by 3 bases, with 13 bases between the two germline ends. Germline CDR1 reads LNHDA; CDR2 reads SQIVND (reference sequence). This CDR3 region has 16 residues. The CDR3 DNA reads as TGTGCCAGTAGTATACGACTAGAACTTGACACCGGGGAGCTGTTTTTT. Its translation is CASSIRLELDTGELFF.

The chain links TRBV19 to TRBJ2-1, with 7 bases that match TRBD1. V gave up 11 bases and J gave up 0 bases; unmatched junction bases: 16. Germline V gene sequence: CDR1 LNHDA, CDR2 SQIVND (reference sequence). The CDR3 covers 17 residues. CDR3 region: CACQRTGLRSSYNEQFF. In DNA form, the CDR3 reads TGTGCCTGTCAACGGACAGGTTTAAGGAGCTCCTACAATGAGCAGTTCTTC.

This clone was seen only a few times. The DNA of the CDR3 is TGTGCCAGCACAGGGGACGGCTACACCTTC. It is translated as CASTGDGYTF. V is TRBV5-5 and J is TRBJ1-2, with D perhaps TRBD1 (6 bases). Per germline, CDR1 SGHKS and CDR2 YYEKEE (reference sequence). Trimming took off 6 bases at V and 8 bases at J, with 8 bases between the two ends. The CDR3 loop spans 10 amino acids.

The V and J genes are TRBV5-1 and TRBJ2-2; 9 bases align to TRBD1. The junction had 7 bases not matched to a gene; V was cut back by 3 bases and J by 4 bases. Germline loops: CDR1 SGHRS, CDR2 YFSETQ. The CDR3 is made up of 16 amino acids. The CDR3 protein is CASSSGDRAGTGELFF. In nucleotides, the CDR3 is TGCGCCAGCAGCTCCGGGGACAGGGCGGGCACCGGGGAGCTGTTTTTT.

The V call is TRBV19, the J call TRBJ1-1; no firm D call. There are 13 residues in the CDR3. Germline lookup yields CDR1 LNHDA and CDR2 SQIVND (reference sequence). V shed 7 bases and J shed 3 bases, with 12 bases lying between them. In DNA form, the CDR3 reads TGTGCCAGTACCCCCAGAACCTACACTGAAGCTTTCTTT. Amino acid sequence: CASTPRTYTEAFF.